A single sample is the source of the 2 T cell receptor beta chains below, sequenced in a study of identifying expanded T cells in peripheral blood (dated by TCRdb to between 2017 and 2020). Library method: the immunoSEQ multiplex PCR assay. TCRdb took this table from immuneACCESS and kept in-frame rearrangements with V and J called. Such tables lack part of the clones; where checked against another copy, unresolved V genes explain under half of the gap, and the rest is unexplained. The sample includes 65,000 to 95,000 clones, with around 83% observed a single time. About 20% of the sample rests with the top ten. Sample: blood. These receptors all stem from a person between 18 and 75 years old in good health.

V is TRBV6-1 and J is TRBJ1-5, with 8 bases fitting TRBD1. This CDR3 spans 16 amino acids. Germline lookup yields CDR1 MNHNS and CDR2 SASEGT. The trim removed 2 bases at V and 5 bases at J, leaving 8 bases unmatched. The CDR3 loop is CASSEPRTGRHQPQHF. The CDR3 DNA is TGTGCCAGCAGTGAACCCCGGACAGGGAGGCATCAGCCCCAGCATTTT.

The V and J genes are TRBV4-2 and TRBJ2-1; D is unclear. Germline V gene data show CDR1 as LGHNA and CDR2 as YNFKEQ. This CDR3 has 16 amino acids. Trimming removed 0 bases from V and 2 bases from J, with 11 bases in between. CDR3 loop: CASSQDEIPAYNEQFF. The CDR3 region has the DNA TGTGCCAGCAGCCAAGATGAAATCCCAGCCTACAATGAGCAGTTCTTC.